The present T cell receptor (beta chain) was sequenced within a study of T cell repertoires in cytomegalovirus infection (dated by TCRdb to the late 2010s). General notes on the study: Because public TCR beta signatures pointed to carriage of CMV infection together with the matching HLA type, the HLA type of each donor mattered for the analysis.

TCRdb names Illumina HiSeq 1500 as the instrument used. TCRdb trimmed public reads at Q25 via fastp, called clones via MiXCR and kept in-frame beta chains. CDR3 protein sequences are deduplicated, and each keeps its most common genes and DNA. The sample yields approximately 750,000 distinct CDR3 sequences; roughly 36% were counted once. The ten largest clones take up 2.5% to 3.5% of the sample. Results and caveats for the whole study, not just this receptor: The ex vivo response was dominated by HLA-C-restricted CMV-specific TCR beta clonotypes, and the single most frequent clonotype in two of eight donors was supplied by these HLA-C-restricted clonotypes. In both this cohort and an independent cohort of a few hundred donors, the cumulative frequency of public TCR beta family members distinguished carriers of CMV infection plus the relevant HLA type.

A note on this clonotype: Its antigen is still unknown. No base-level quality is on record; no much larger clone is a single base apart.

The CDR3 has 22 amino acids, counting the end cysteine and phenylalanine. The sequence is cut down to CDR3 DNA, 66 bases in frame from base 1. V drops 3 bases and J drops 4 bases, leaving 34 bases in between. For CDR1 and CDR2, the germline V gene lists SGHAT and FQNNGV. The chain joins TRBV11-2 to TRBJ2-1; the D gene is perhaps TRBD1 or TRBD2, each of them matching over 6 bases. The clonotype was recovered from a human donor in good health (CMV status not recorded). Some clones in this sample may be carry-over from other donors' samples. The sample taken for sequencing was PBMCs. The bases read TGTGCCAGCAGCTTTACAGGGACAACACCCACACCTCTAGCGCAAATTTACAATGAGCAGTTCTTC. Its product reads: CASSFTGTTPTPLAQIYNEQFF.